What follows are 14 T cell receptor beta chains derived from one specimen sequenced in a study of CD8+ T cells in alopecia areata. Following extraction, RNA underwent reverse transcription to cDNA, which served as the sequencing template. The protocol was immunoSEQ multiplex PCR, while the TCRdb copy is restricted to in-frame clones and leaves out a portion. The sample records 120,000 or so clones, about 50% being singletons. Specimen: NKG2D-low CD8+ T cells sorted from blood. Source of these receptors: a human donor with alopecia areata.

The J gene is TRBJ2-3, the V gene TRBV11-2; no definite D call. The V end lost 1 base, the J end lost 2 bases, and 16 bases lay between the germline ends. Germline loops: CDR1 SGHAT, CDR2 FQNNGV. This CDR3 contains 17 residues. CDR3 residues: CASSLGDPDGSTDTQYF. CDR3 sequence (DNA): TGTGCCAGCAGCTTAGGGGATCCGGACGGATCCACAGATACGCAGTATTTT.

This rearrangement joins TRBV30 to TRBJ2-5; tentative D call: TRBD1 (5 bases). The V gene's germline CDR1 is GTSNPN and CDR2 SVGIG (reference sequence). Trimming shortened V by 0 bases and J by 4 bases, and 18 bases separated the two germline ends. The CDR3 spans 16 residues. CDR3 amino acids: CAWSVSLLGQGETQYF. The CDR3 DNA sequence: TGTGCCTGGAGTGTATCTTTGCTCGGGCAGGGAGAGACCCAGTACTTC.

This clone came up a few times. The gene calls are TRBV29-1 and TRBJ2-1, with 7 bases lining up with TRBD2. CDR1 and CDR2 (germline): SQVTM, ANQGSEA. The CDR3 is 15 residues long. With 5 bases clipped from V and 7 bases from J, the junction kept 14 bases outside the gene matches. Written as DNA, the CDR3 is TGCAGCGTTATAATTGAGGCTAGCGGAAAGAATGAGCAGTTCTTC. Protein sequence: CSVIIEASGKNEQFF.

J is TRBJ1-1 and V is TRBV29-1; D call uncertain. Trimming shortened V by 3 bases and J by 1 base, and 15 bases separated the two germline ends. The CDR3 consists of 15 residues. The germline V gene has CDR1 SQVTM and CDR2 ANQGSEA. The CDR3 reads CSVETLRIRNTEAFF. The CDR3 DNA follows: TGCAGCGTTGAGACGTTGAGGATAAGGAACACTGAAGCTTTCTTT.

The chain combines TRBV9 with TRBJ2-7; 9 nucleotides line up with TRBD2. This CDR3 contains 13 residues. Per germline, CDR1 SGDLS and CDR2 YYNGEE. Trimming cost V 5 bases and J 6 bases; bases outside gene matches: 6. The CDR3 is CASSGSGRGEQYF. As DNA, the CDR3 is TGTGCCAGCAGTGGTAGCGGGAGAGGCGAGCAGTACTTC.

The chain combines TRBV27 with TRBJ2-7; TRBD2 aligns across 7 bases. V shed 6 bases and J 5 bases; nucleotides not matched to a gene: 7. CDR3 length equals 13 residues. The germline V gene encodes CDR1 MNHEY and CDR2 SMNVEV (reference sequence). DNA of the CDR3: TGTGCCAGCAGCCCCCGCGGGGGACACGAGCAGTACTTC. Amino acid sequence: CASSPRGGHEQYF.

The genes are TRBV6-4 and TRBJ2-1; the match to TRBD2 covers 7 bases. The V gene's germline CDR1 is MRHNA and CDR2 SNTAGT. The CDR3 consists of 14 residues. The V segment lost 2 bases and the J segment 3 bases; nucleotides outside the gene matches: 1. The CDR3 DNA sequence: TGTGCCAGCAGTGACACTAGCGACTACAATGAGCAGTTCTTC. Its protein is CASSDTSDYNEQFF.

This clone has only one observation. The chain combines TRBV30 with TRBJ2-7, with 7 bases matching TRBD1. Germline V gene lookup returns CDR1 GTSNPN and CDR2 SVGIG (reference sequence). J was trimmed by 6 bases and V by 8 bases; bases with no gene match: 19. CDR3 size: 15 residues. The CDR3 nucleotides read TGTGCCGGTATACCTCGTGGGACAGTAACTTCCGAGCAGTACTTC. Protein product: CAGIPRGTVTSEQYF.

The CDR3 DNA sequence: TGCAGCGTTATAGGGGGCGATTACGAGCAGTACTTC. Translation: CSVIGGDYEQYF. V and J are TRBV29-1 and TRBJ2-7; 7 positions agree with TRBD1. CDR1 and CDR2 from the germline V gene are SQVTM and ANQGSEA. The J segment lost 4 bases and the V segment lost 5 bases, leaving 5 bases of the junction unmatched. The CDR3 extends over 12 amino acids.

This chain joins TRBV5-1 and TRBJ2-1; TRBD2 matches at 8 bases. Germline CDR1 SGHRS, CDR2 YFSETQ. J was trimmed by 7 bases and V by 6 bases; bases with no gene match: 15. This CDR3 contains 16 residues. CDR3 coding DNA: TGCGCCAGCAACCCCTCGGGCGCACGCGGGGGGAATGAGCAGTTCTTC. This codes for CASNPSGARGGNEQFF.

This clone was observed a few times. The chain has TRBV4-1 and TRBJ2-7; maybe TRBD2 (6 bases). V was pared by 1 base and J by 3 bases, with 13 bases between. Germline V gene data show CDR1 as MGHRA and CDR2 as YSYEKL. The CDR3 covers 15 residues. CDR3 amino acids: CASSQAQEDYYEQYF. The CDR3 DNA reads TGCGCCAGCAGCCAAGCTCAGGAGGACTACTACGAGCAGTACTTC.

The V call is TRBV30, the J call TRBJ1-2; D gene uncertain. There are 14 residues in the CDR3. Germline loops: CDR1 GTSNPN, CDR2 SVGIG (reference sequence). The V end lost 1 base, the J end lost 3 bases, and 12 bases lay between the germline ends. As DNA, the CDR3 is TGTGCCTGGAGTGGTAACGGGGTGCACTATGGCTACACCTTC. Encoded protein: CAWSGNGVHYGYTF. Full variable domain (outside the CDR3, taken from reference TRBV30 and TRBJ1-2): SQTIHQWPATLVQPVGSPLSLECTVEGTSNPNLYWYRQAAGRGLQLLFYSVGIGQISSEVPQNLSASRPQDRQFILSSKKLLLSDSGFYLCAWSGNGVHYGYTFGSGTRLTVV.

This clone has just a few counts. The genes are TRBV29-1 and TRBJ2-1, with D tentatively TRBD2 (5 bases). CDR1 is SQVTM and CDR2 is ANQGSEA in the germline V gene. The CDR3 totals 12 residues. The V and J ends lost 7 bases and 6 bases respectively, with 13 bases between them. The DNA for the CDR3 is TGCAGCGGTCTACGAGGGCCCAATGAGCAGTTCTTC. Translated: CSGLRGPNEQFF.

V is TRBV5-1 and J is TRBJ2-7, with D hard to call. V was trimmed by 7 bases and J by 0 bases, leaving 11 bases between them. Germline V gives CDR1 SGHRS, CDR2 YFSETQ. The CDR3 extends over 13 amino acids. CDR3 loop: CASASAVSYEQYF. The CDR3 DNA reads TGCGCCAGCGCCTCGGCAGTCTCCTACGAGCAGTACTTC. The full variable domain, completed using reference TRBV5-1 and TRBJ2-7, is KAGVTQTPRYLIKTRGQQVTLSCSPISGHRSVSWYQQTPGQGLQFLFEYFSETQRNKGNFPGRFSGRQFSNSRSEMNVSTLELGDSALYLCASASAVSYEQYFGPGTRLTVT.